This T cell receptor (beta chain) was captured in a study of blood T cell repertoires in COVID-19. At the level of the study: COVID-19 samples collected from the United States, Italy and Spain covered acute and convalescent phases.

The CDR3 is 15 residues long. V was shortened by 0 bases and J by 5 bases, with 11 bases between the two germline ends. The V gene's germline CDR1 is LGHNA and CDR2 YSLEER. Under the authors' procedure: Amplifying reference gene primers gave estimates of nucleated cell counts. Only in-frame clones appear in the TCRdb table, and some are missing; sequencing was by immunoSEQ multiplex PCR. V and J calls and clone size come straight from that table; D and trimming were deduced from the DNA. Here the sample spans approximately 200,000 clones, 60% to 80% being singletons. Sequencing was done on a sample of peripheral blood. The clonotype was recovered from a man aged 55 to 70 with active or convalescent COVID-19. V usage is TRBV4-3 and J usage is TRBJ1-5; maybe TRBD1 (5 bases). The chain's CDR3 is CASSQDSQGYQPQHF. In nucleotides, the CDR3 is TGCGCCAGCAGCCAAGATAGCCAGGGCTATCAGCCCCAGCATTTT.